Presented here are 17 T cell receptor beta chains from one specimen sequenced in a study of cytomegalovirus exposure and HLA in healthy donors. The PCR contained 60 Vbeta and 13 Jbeta primers. The method was immunoSEQ multiplex PCR; TCRdb's version includes in-frame clones alone and lacks a portion of them. Found here are 150,000 to 200,000 clones, more than 75% of them singletons; the top ten hold over 1.1%. Sequences were obtained from PBMCs. The receptors shown here come from a male donor in good health and CMV-seronegative.

The chain uses TRBV10-3 and TRBJ2-1, with 10 bases lining up with TRBD2. This CDR3 has 13 residues. V shed 6 bases, J shed 8 bases, and the junction held 4 bases outside the gene matches. From germline, CDR1 is ENHRY and CDR2 SYGVKD. The CDR3 nucleotides are TGTGCCATCAGAGCGGGAGGGGGCGATGAGCAGTTCTTC. It translates to CAIRAGGGDEQFF.

Concerning this clone itself: One junction end does not reproduce the germline sequence, and a read error may be involved. The chain has TRBV11-2 and TRBJ2-7; maybe TRBD1 (5 bases). Germline V gene data show CDR1 as SGHAT and CDR2 as FQNNGV. The CDR3 totals 13 residues. Here the CDR3 reads CASSIDSSYEQYF. The CDR3 nucleotides are TGTGCCAGCAGCATAGACAGCTCCTACGAGCAGTACTTC.

The chain carries TRBV14 and TRBJ1-2; D gene ambiguous. This CDR3 has 13 residues. V gave up 0 bases and J gave up 5 bases, with 7 bases separating them. Per germline, CDR1 SGHDN and CDR2 FVKESK. This CDR3 is CASSQDTSYGYTF. The CDR3 coding sequence is TGTGCCAGCAGCCAAGATACATCTTATGGCTACACCTTC.

The chain links TRBV29-1 to TRBJ2-5, with 9 bases that match TRBD2. Germline loops: CDR1 SQVTM, CDR2 ANQGSEA. CDR3 length: 16 residues. With V trimmed by 4 bases and J by 5 bases, 14 bases remained unmatched. The CDR3 DNA is TGCAGCGTTGTCCCGTGGCTAGCGGGGATGGGGGAGACCCAGTACTTC. This gives the protein CSVVPWLAGMGETQYF.

The chain's CDR3 is CASSSGTSGTGELFF. The CDR3 DNA reads TGTGCCAGCAGCTCGGGGACTAGCGGGACCGGGGAGCTGTTTTTT. V is TRBV7-3 and J is TRBJ2-2, with 12 bases matching TRBD2. The V gene's germline CDR1 is SGHTA and CDR2 FQGTGA. CDR3 length: 15 residues. V lost 4 bases, J lost 5 bases, and 2 bases stayed unmatched. Complete variable domain (other parts from reference TRBV7-3 and TRBJ2-2): GAGVSQTPSNKVTEKGKYVELRCDPISGHTALYWYRQSLGQGPEFLIYFQGTGAADDSGLPNDRFFAVRPEGSVSTLKIQRTERGDSAVYLCASSSGTSGTGELFFGEGSRLTVL.

The rearrangement links TRBV7-2 to TRBJ1-2, with D possibly matching TRBD1 (6 bases). This CDR3 is 14 amino acids long. The V end was cut by 5 bases, the J end by 2 bases, with 12 bases between. Per the germline V gene, CDR1 is SGHTA and CDR2 is FQGNSA. CDR3 loop: CASSLRTENYGYTF. The CDR3 DNA sequence: TGTGCCAGCAGCCTTCGGACAGAGAACTATGGCTACACCTTC. The full variable domain, completed using reference TRBV7-2 and TRBJ1-2, is GAGVSQSPSNKVTEKGKDVELRCDPISGHTALYWYRQSLGQGLEFLIYFQGNSAPDKSGLPSDRFSAERTGGSVSTLTIQRTQQEDSAVYLCASSLRTENYGYTFGSGTRLTVV.

This chain connects TRBV7-3 to TRBJ1-1; D is unclear. This CDR3 spans 13 amino acids. The V gene's germline CDR1 is SGHTA and CDR2 FQGTGA. The V end lost 6 bases, the J end lost 0 bases, and 8 bases lay between the germline ends. The CDR3 nucleotides read TGTGCCAGCAGTACCCAGGTGAACACTGAAGCTTTCTTT. Residues: CASSTQVNTEAFF.

This sequence joins TRBV7-9 and TRBJ1-2; TRBD1 might be the D (5 bases). Germline loops: CDR1 SEHNR, CDR2 FQNEAQ (reference sequence). Trimming shortened V by 2 bases and J by 8 bases, and 12 bases separated the two germline ends. CDR3 length: 13 amino acids. In nucleotides, the CDR3 is TGTGCCAGCAGCTTATCGGAGGGGCTCGGCTACACCTTC. This encodes CASSLSEGLGYTF. The variable domain in full, completed from reference TRBV7-9 and TRBJ1-2, reads DTGVSQNPRHKITKRGQNVTFRCDPISEHNRLYWYRQTLGQGPEFLTYFQNEAQLEKSRLLSDRFSAERPKGSFSTLEIQRTEQGDSAMYLCASSLSEGLGYTFGSGTRLTVV.

This clone was seen a single time. The chain recombines TRBV7-9 with TRBJ1-5, with D maybe TRBD1 (5 bases). The CDR3 sequence is 15 residues long. Germline V gene sequence: CDR1 SEHNR, CDR2 FQNEAQ (reference sequence). V was pared by 4 bases and J by 2 bases, with 12 bases between. The CDR3 DNA reads as TGTGCCAGCAGCTCGACAGTCTCGCGCAATCAGCCCCAGCATTTT. Translating it yields CASSSTVSRNQPQHF.

In its sample, this clone was seen a few times. The V and J genes are TRBV7-2 and TRBJ2-7; TRBD2 agrees at 8 bases. This CDR3 region has 13 residues. J was trimmed by 2 bases and V by 5 bases; bases with no gene match: 2. The germline gives CDR1 SGHTA, CDR2 FQGNSA. The CDR3 nucleotides read TGTGCCAGCAGCCCCGGGGGGGCCTACGAGCAGTACTTC. Protein product: CASSPGGAYEQYF.

Only a few counts were recorded for this clone. CDR3 nucleotides: TGTGCCAGCAGTGGCGGGAGGGGCACAGATACGCAGTATTTT. Encoded protein: CASSGGRGTDTQYF. The chain has TRBV6-1 and TRBJ2-3, with 9 bases matching TRBD2. Germline V gene sequence: CDR1 MNHNS, CDR2 SASEGT. V lost 4 bases and J lost 1; bases outside the gene matches: 0. This CDR3 is built from 14 residues.

This clone was detected once. The chain joins TRBV27 to TRBJ2-3, with 7 bases lining up with TRBD2. This CDR3 is built from 15 residues. The germline gives CDR1 MNHEY, CDR2 SMNVEV (reference sequence). V shed 5 bases, J shed 2 bases, and the junction held 7 bases outside the gene matches. CDR3 DNA: TGTGCCAGCAGTCCCCGGGGGGATTACACAGATACGCAGTATTTT. As protein: CASSPRGDYTDTQYF.

The J gene is TRBJ2-1, the V gene TRBV27; 8 bases fit TRBD2. Germline V gene lookup returns CDR1 MNHEY and CDR2 SMNVEV (reference sequence). CDR3 length: 15 residues. With V trimmed by 0 bases and J by 3 bases, 1 base remained unmatched. The CDR3 nucleotides are TGTGCCAGCAGTTTATCGGGGACTAGCTACAATGAGCAGTTCTTC. The encoded protein is CASSLSGTSYNEQFF.

V usage is TRBV4-3 and J usage is TRBJ2-6, with D possibly TRBD2 on 6 matching bases. The CDR3 contains 16 residues. The V end lost 0 bases, the J end lost 0 bases, and 6 bases lay between the germline ends. Germline CDR1 is LGHNA and CDR2 is YSLEER. The CDR3 nucleotides are TGCGCCAGCAGCCAAGACGGGAGCTCTGGGGCCAACGTCCTGACTTTC. Its protein is CASSQDGSSGANVLTF.

As regards this clone: Other DNA sequences in this specimen translate into the identical CDR3. This sequence joins TRBV18 and TRBJ2-7, with 7 positions matching TRBD2. CDR1 is KGHSH, CDR2 LQKENI, per germline. The CDR3 totals 13 residues. Trimming cost V 6 bases and J 3 bases; bases outside gene matches: 5. The CDR3 region has the DNA TGTGCCAGCTCTCCCGCTAGCGGCTACGAGCAGTACTTC. This translates into CASSPASGYEQYF.

This chain uses TRBV27 with TRBJ1-1; D uncertain. V was shortened by 4 bases and J by 1 base, with 10 bases between the two germline ends. Looked up from germline, CDR1 is MNHEY and CDR2 is SMNVEV (reference sequence). The CDR3 spans 14 residues. In nucleotides, the CDR3 is TGTGCCAGCAGTTCGGAGATTACGAACACTGAAGCTTTCTTT. Its translation is CASSSEITNTEAFF.

The V call is TRBV18, the J call TRBJ1-5; weak D call: TRBD1 (6 bases). V lost 6 bases and J 7 bases, leaving 16 bases between the germline ends. Germline lookup yields CDR1 KGHSH and CDR2 LQKENI. The CDR3 totals 14 residues. CDR3 in DNA: TGTGCCAGCTCCAGAAACAGGGAAAACCAGCCCCAGCATTTT. Protein: CASSRNRENQPQHF.